The 10 T cell receptor beta chains below all came from one sample that was sequenced in a study of blood T cell repertoires in COVID-19. TCRdb's copy holds only in-frame clones and misses some; the assay was immunoSEQ multiplex PCR. Of 200,000 to 250,000 clones in the sample, around 90% were seen once. The sequenced sample was peripheral blood. The receptors derive from a woman aged 18-35 years who had recovered from COVID-19.

The chain carries TRBV7-3 and TRBJ2-3; 7 nucleotides align to TRBD2. Germline lookup yields CDR1 SGHTA and CDR2 FQGTGA. The J segment lost 0 bases and the V segment lost 2 bases, leaving 8 bases of the junction unmatched. CDR3 length: 17 residues. DNA of the CDR3: TGTGCCAGCAGCTTAGACCCTAGCGGAGCTAGCACAGATACGCAGTATTTT. This codes for CASSLDPSGASTDTQYF.

The gene calls are TRBV3-1 (or the pseudogene TRBV3-2) and TRBJ2-2; perhaps TRBD2 as D (7 bases). V lost 2 bases to trimming and J lost 4 bases, with 14 bases between them. Germline V CDR1 and CDR2: LGHDT, YNNKEL (reference sequence). The CDR3 covers 16 residues. In DNA, the CDR3 is TGTGCCAGCAGCCAAAGGGCGGGGGCGGTCACCGGGGAGCTGTTTTTT. It is translated as CASSQRAGAVTGELFF.

DNA of the CDR3: TGCGCCAGCAGCTTGGAATTCGGGTCCGGAGGCGGCTACACCTTC. It encodes CASSLEFGSGGGYTF. The V call is TRBV5-1, the J call TRBJ1-2; no firm D call. The germline CDR1 and CDR2 sequences are SGHRS and YFSETQ. V was trimmed by 0 bases and J by 8 bases, leaving 17 bases between them. The CDR3 extends over 15 amino acids.

The genes are TRBV29-1 and TRBJ2-3; D gene ambiguous. Germline V CDR1 and CDR2: SQVTM, ANQGSEA. This CDR3 comprises 13 residues. The ends were cut back, 2 bases at V and 6 bases at J, with 12 bases in the middle. The CDR3, as DNA: TGCAGCGTTGAATCCGAAATCGAGGATACGCAGTATTTT. This translates into CSVESEIEDTQYF.

This chain joins TRBV4-2 and TRBJ2-1, with D possibly TRBD1 on 6 matching bases. This CDR3 comprises 16 residues. V lost 6 bases to trimming and J lost 1 base, with 16 bases between them. Per the germline V gene, CDR1 is LGHNA and CDR2 is YNFKEQ. Here the CDR3 reads CASSFEGELSYNEQFF. DNA for the CDR3: TGTGCCAGCAGTTTCGAGGGGGAGTTGTCCTACAATGAGCAGTTCTTC.

This sequence joins TRBV20-1 and TRBJ1-2, with D unclear. V lost 3 bases and J lost 1, with 15 bases in between. Germline-derived CDR1 and CDR2 are DFQATT and SNEGSKA (reference sequence). This CDR3 spans 15 amino acids. The CDR3 region is CSASLPEGFNYGYTF. The CDR3 coding sequence is TGCAGTGCTAGTCTTCCCGAGGGTTTTAACTATGGCTACACCTTC.

Here the CDR3 reads CASRRDRENYEQYF. The CDR3 nucleotides read TGTGCCAGCAGGCGAGACAGGGAGAACTACGAGCAGTACTTC. The rearrangement uses TRBV6-5 and TRBJ2-7; 7 bases align to TRBD1. This CDR3 has 14 amino acids. The germline V gene encodes CDR1 MNHEY and CDR2 SVGAGI. Germline trimming cut 6 bases from V and 3 bases from J; bases unmatched to any gene: 8.

This chain links TRBV18 with TRBJ1-1; 7 nucleotides align to TRBD1. Germline V lookup: CDR1 KGHSH, CDR2 LQKENI. The J segment lost 11 bases and the V segment lost 1 base, leaving 10 bases of the junction unmatched. The CDR3 totals 14 residues. CDR3 nucleotides: TGTGCCAGCTCACCACAGCGAGGGGGCGAGTGGGCTTTCTTT. It translates to CASSPQRGGEWAFF. Combining the CDR3 with reference TRBV18 and TRBJ1-1 gives the whole variable domain NAGVMQNPRHLVRRRGQEARLRCSPMKGHSHVYWYRQLPEEGLKFMVYLQKENIIDESGMPKERFSAEFPKEGPSILRIQQVVRGDSAAYFCASSPQRGGEWAFFGQGTRLTVV.

The rearrangement links TRBV9 to TRBJ1-4; possibly TRBD1 for D (5 bases). V was shortened by 0 bases and J by 7 bases, with 7 bases between the two germline ends. The CDR3 sequence is 13 residues long. Germline-derived CDR1 and CDR2 are SGDLS and YYNGEE. The CDR3 DNA reads as TGTGCCAGCAGCGTAGGCCAGGGTGAAAAACTGTTTTTT. Its translation: CASSVGQGEKLFF.

The rearrangement uses TRBV7-6 and TRBJ1-2, with D maybe TRBD1 (5 bases). Deletions cut 2 bases from V and 0 bases from J, with 16 bases between. The CDR3 covers 17 residues. Germline V gene sequence: CDR1 SGHVS, CDR2 FNYEAQ. CDR3 in DNA: TGTGCCAGCAGCTTACTAAGGGGCGGGAAAACTAACTATGGCTACACCTTC. The encoded protein is CASSLLRGGKTNYGYTF.